This T cell receptor (beta chain) was sequenced in a study of cytomegalovirus exposure and HLA in healthy donors. As for the study in general: A previous analysis identified fewer than 130 million unique TCR beta sequences derived from around 180 million T cells.

CDR1 and CDR2 (germline): SGDLS, YYNGEE. V lost 0 bases, J lost 2 bases, and 4 bases stayed unmatched. The CDR3 sequence is 15 residues long. With 60 Vbeta and 13 Jbeta primers, the PCR was carried out. TCRdb keeps only in-frame clones here, not all; method: immunoSEQ multiplex PCR. Here the sample spans about 170,000 clones, 65% to 85% being singletons. The chain carries TRBV9 and TRBJ2-5; TRBD2 matches 7 bases. The TCR originated in a male donor in good health and CMV-seronegative. The material sequenced was PBMCs. CDR3 DNA sequence: TGTGCCAGCAGCGTAGCGGGAGGAGAACAAGAGACCCAGTACTTC. It codes for CASSVAGGEQETQYF.